The following is a TCR beta chain sequence with its context. Antigen unknown. Sequencing was at survey level. Methods used by the authors: A productive frequency of 2.59 x 10-5 was the lowest detectable. Only in-frame clones appear in the TCRdb table, and some are missing; sequencing was by immunoSEQ multiplex PCR. That table gives V, J and clone size, and the DNA gave D and trimming. This table has more than 30,000 clones, roughly 77% appearing once. This record comes from a study of STAT5B mutations in CD4+ large granular lymphocyte leukemia. Germline V gives CDR1 LNHDA, CDR2 SQIVND (reference sequence). CDR3 size: 14 residues. Trimming removed 1 base from V and 6 bases from J, with 12 bases in between. Study conclusions and caveats: CD4-sorted patient repertoires seemed more clonal than healthy CD4+ repertoires. Main leukemic clonotypes were patient-specific, but under 30% appeared at low frequency elsewhere.

The chain joins TRBV19 to TRBJ1-1; maybe TRBD1 (5 bases). The sequence was obtained from a human donor in good health. Specimen: CD4+ T cells from blood buffy coats. The CDR3 spells CASSIGPMGPEAFF. The CDR3 DNA is TGTGCCAGTAGTATAGGTCCTATGGGGCCTGAAGCTTTCTTT. The complete variable domain, with remaining parts taken from reference TRBV19 and TRBJ1-1, reads DGGITQSPKYLFRKEGQNVTLSCEQNLNHDAMYWYRQDPGQGLRLIYYSQIVNDFQKGDIAEGYSVSREKKESFPLTVTSAQKNPTAFYLCASSIGPMGPEAFFGQGTRLTVV.